This T cell receptor beta chain was obtained from a study of blood T cell repertoires in COVID-19. Study information: COVID-19 samples from acute and convalescent phases originated in the United States, Italy and Spain. The analysed material was cDNA or gDNA that came from T cells, B-cell-depleted T cells, or PBMCs.

A Seattle source enrolled patients during active infection and followed them longitudinally. Profiled with immunoSEQ multiplex PCR; TCRdb holds only in-frame clones, not every one. This sample has hundreds of thousands of clones, with roughly 89% found just once. The CDR3 sequence is 13 residues long. Germline CDR1 and CDR2: LGHDT and YNNKEL (reference sequence). V was clipped by 4 bases and J by 8 bases, with 14 bases between them. This TCR came from a man younger than 35 with COVID-19, enrolled during active disease. The rearrangement uses TRBV3-1 (or the pseudogene TRBV3-2) and TRBJ1-2, with D tentatively TRBD1 (6 bases). Sequences were obtained from peripheral blood. The CDR3 is CASSLGAGIGYTF. Written as DNA, the CDR3 is TGTGCCAGCAGCCTGGGGGCAGGGATCGGCTACACCTTC.